The 9 T cell receptor beta chains below were found in one sample sequenced in a study of blood T cells in healthy people across ages. Primers used in a second PCR of about 6 to 12 cycles were a sample-barcoded 5' primer and a J-beta primer mix. TCRdb re-analysed the 5' RACE reads in MiXCR, keeping a single row per CDR3 protein. The table has about 840,000 distinct CDR3 sequences, 25% to 35% seen once. Another study also made use of these data, one on T cells of mothers and their children.

The sequenced material came from blood. These receptor sequences come from a woman between 35 and 50 years old in good health.

The V and J genes are TRBV7-2 and TRBJ1-1; TRBD1 is a possible D gene (6 bases). The ends were cut back, 5 bases at V and 4 bases at J, with 17 bases in the middle. CDR1 is SGHTA and CDR2 is FQGNSA in the germline V gene. This CDR3 has 15 amino acids. The CDR3 is CASSPKQGGGTEAFF. The CDR3 bases are TGTGCCAGCAGCCCCAAACAGGGCGGGGGCACTGAAGCTTTCTTT.

The chain is built from TRBV12-3 or TRBV12-4 and TRBJ2-1; 7 nucleotides match TRBD2. This CDR3 is 14 amino acids long. V lost 5 bases to trimming and J lost 8 bases; unmatched junction nucleotides: 9. The CDR3 protein is CASSPATSDHEQFF. In nucleotides, the CDR3 is TGTGCCAGCAGTCCCGCTACTAGCGACCATGAGCAGTTCTTC.

This clonotype was seen at least ten times. V usage is TRBV29-1 and J usage is TRBJ1-2; D remains ambiguous. Trimming took off 1 base at V and 4 bases at J, with 13 bases between the two ends. CDR3 length equals 14 residues. CDR1 is SQVTM and CDR2 is ANQGSEA in the germline V gene. The CDR3 DNA reads TGCAGCGTTGAAGTTATAGGGCACCCCTATGGCTACACCTTC. This codes for CSVEVIGHPYGYTF.

The gene calls are TRBV5-1 and TRBJ2-6; 9 positions match TRBD2. The V gene end was trimmed by 2 bases and the J gene end by 0 bases; junction bases not matched to a gene: 6. This CDR3 spans 18 amino acids. CDR1 is SGHRS, CDR2 YFSETQ, per germline. CDR3 nucleotides: TGCGCCAGCAGCTTAGGTCCTAGCGGGGCCTCTGGGGCCAACGTCCTGACTTTC. As protein: CASSLGPSGASGANVLTF.

In this sample, this clonotype turned up many times. V is TRBV3-1 and J is TRBJ2-5, with 8 bases identical to TRBD2. The length of the CDR3 is 15 residues. The V gene end was trimmed by 1 base and the J gene end by 4 bases; junction bases not matched to a gene: 5. Germline V lookup: CDR1 LGHDT, CDR2 YNNKEL (reference sequence). CDR3 in amino acids: CASSQVSLAGETQYF. The CDR3 DNA is TGTGCCAGCAGCCAAGTTTCCCTAGCGGGAGAGACCCAGTACTTC.

V and J are TRBV28 and TRBJ2-3; no clear D. This CDR3 is built from 10 residues. Germline CDR1 MDHEN, CDR2 SYDVKM. The V and J ends lost 8 bases and 6 bases respectively, with 6 bases between them. CDR3 sequence reads: CASWRDTQYF. In nucleotides, the CDR3 is TGTGCCAGCTGGCGGGATACGCAGTATTTT.

This clonotype was seen a few times. J is TRBJ2-7 and V is TRBV20-1; TRBD1 or TRBD2 may be the D gene (5 bases each). The V gene lost 6 bases and the J gene lost 0 bases, with 15 bases spanning the gap. The CDR3 is made up of 14 amino acids. The V gene's germline CDR1 is DFQATT and CDR2 SNEGSKA (reference sequence). The chain's CDR3 is CSASRDAFSYEQYF. Written as DNA, the CDR3 is TGCAGTGCCAGCCGGGACGCCTTCTCCTACGAGCAGTACTTC.

This sequence joins TRBV5-1 and TRBJ2-7; 9 bases are a match to TRBD2. The germline V gene has CDR1 SGHRS and CDR2 YFSETQ. CDR3 length: 15 amino acids. The trim removed 2 bases at V and 0 bases at J, leaving 3 bases unmatched. CDR3 coding DNA: TGCGCCAGCAGCTTTGAAGCGGGGGGCTCCTACGAGCAGTACTTC. Translated: CASSFEAGGSYEQYF.

Notes on this clonotype: Its ends do not fully match the called genes, so a read error is possible. The rearrangement uses TRBV29-1 and TRBJ1-1; 9 positions agree with TRBD1. Germline CDR1 reads SQVTM; CDR2 reads ANQGSEA. This CDR3 contains 14 residues. The CDR3 loop is CSVLAGTGNTETFF. CDR3 nucleotides: TGCAGCGTGTTAGCCGGGACAGGGAACACTGAAACTTTCTTT.